These 32 T cell receptor beta chains were sequenced from one sample in a study of blood T cell repertoires in COVID-19. Method: immunoSEQ multiplex PCR; TCRdb's copy keeps in-frame clones and lacks some. The repertoire has approximately 230,000 clones, around 84% of them found once; the top ten carry just under 20%. Sequencing was done on a sample of peripheral blood. These receptors were collected from a man aged 30 to 45 with active or convalescent COVID-19.

This clone was detected only once. The chain is built from TRBV28 and TRBJ1-5; tentatively, D is TRBD1 (5 bases). The CDR3 length is 15 residues. V lost 6 bases to trimming and J lost 5 bases, with 17 bases between them. The germline gives CDR1 MDHEN, CDR2 SYDVKM. CDR3 nucleotides: TGTGCCAGCAGCCGACGGACAAGAAGGGATCAGCCCCAGCATTTT. Its translation: CASSRRTRRDQPQHF.

This clone was detected only once. The chain employs TRBV7-2 and TRBJ1-6, with D possibly matching TRBD1 (6 bases). The germline CDR1 and CDR2 sequences are SGHTA and FQGNSA. This CDR3 is 16 amino acids long. The V end was cut by 2 bases, the J end by 10 bases, with 18 bases between. The DNA for the CDR3 is TGTGCCAGCAGCTTAAGGCGAGGACAGCATGGCTCACCCCTCCACTTT. Protein product: CASSLRRGQHGSPLHF.

This clone was seen a single time. The rearrangement joins TRBV4-2 to TRBJ1-5; 10 positions match TRBD1. The CDR3 extends over 17 amino acids. Trimming at V came to 3 bases and at J to 0 bases, leaving 5 bases not matched to a gene. Per germline, CDR1 LGHNA and CDR2 YNFKEQ. This CDR3 reads CASSHGTGVRSNQPQHF. In nucleotides, the CDR3 is TGTGCCAGCAGCCACGGGACAGGGGTTCGTAGCAATCAGCCCCAGCATTTT.

This clone occurred once. This chain connects TRBV27 to TRBJ1-1, with a tentative D call TRBD1 (5 bases). The germline gives CDR1 MNHEY, CDR2 SMNVEV (reference sequence). The CDR3 contains 9 residues. The V end lost 6 bases, the J end lost 11 bases, and 7 bases lay between the germline ends. CDR3 nucleotides: TGTGCCAGCAGGGGGGGGGCTTTCTTT. This gives the protein CASRGGAFF.

Only one count was recorded for this clone. V gene TRBV6-6 combines with J gene TRBJ2-7; TRBD1 aligns across 8 bases. J lost 2 bases, V lost 5 bases, and 8 bases had no gene match. Germline V gene sequence: CDR1 MNHNY, CDR2 SVGAGI (reference sequence). This CDR3 comprises 15 residues. The CDR3 DNA sequence: TGTGCCAGCAGTCAAGGACAGGGATTTACCTACGAGCAGTACTTC. It is translated as CASSQGQGFTYEQYF.

V usage is TRBV15 and J usage is TRBJ1-5; D might be TRBD1 (6 bases). The germline gives CDR1 LNHNV, CDR2 YYDKDF (reference sequence). The V end was cut by 1 base, the J end by 5 bases, with 15 bases between. This CDR3 comprises 16 residues. The CDR3 DNA reads TGTGCCACCAGCAGAGGGGACTACAGGGTAGATCAGCCCCAGCATTTT. Protein: CATSRGDYRVDQPQHF.

V and J are TRBV27 and TRBJ1-5; 7 bases align to TRBD1. The V and J ends lost 4 bases and 3 bases, in that order; junction bases with no gene match: 6. The CDR3 totals 15 residues. Germline assignment: CDR1 MNHEY and CDR2 SMNVEV (reference sequence). CDR3 bases: TGTGCCAGCAGTTCGGGACAGCGGGCCAATCAGCCCCAGCATTTT. Translated: CASSSGQRANQPQHF.

The V gene is TRBV7-9, the J gene TRBJ2-5; tentative D call: TRBD2 (6 bases). V lost 3 bases to trimming and J lost 8 bases, with 13 bases between them. CDR1 and CDR2 from the germline V gene are SEHNR and FQNEAQ (reference sequence). The CDR3 loop spans 13 amino acids. CDR3 protein: CASSLGSGGTQYF. The CDR3 region has the DNA TGTGCCAGCAGCTTGGGGTCCGGGGGAACCCAGTACTTC.

The rearrangement uses TRBV5-1 and TRBJ1-1; 7 nucleotides line up with TRBD1. Germline V gene data show CDR1 as SGHRS and CDR2 as YFSETQ. This CDR3 is built from 13 residues. Trimming at V came to 4 bases and at J to 6 bases, leaving 6 bases not matched to a gene. The CDR3 DNA reads TGCGCCAGCAGCCCACAGGGGATAGCTGAAGCTTTCTTT. It yields the protein CASSPQGIAEAFF.

The V and J genes are TRBV28 and TRBJ1-6; D ambiguous. CDR3 length equals 12 residues. Looked up from germline, CDR1 is MDHEN and CDR2 is SYDVKM. The ends were cut back, 8 bases at V and 13 bases at J, with 15 bases in the middle. The CDR3 bases are TGTGCCAGCTCACCCCTTAGACTGCCCCTCCACTTT. Its translation is CASSPLRLPLHF.

As for this clone: Germline and junction disagree at one end, which may indicate a read error. The chain recombines TRBV28 with TRBJ1-2; TRBD1 aligns across 9 bases. The CDR3 contains 14 residues. Germline V gene data show CDR1 as MDHEN and CDR2 as SYDVKM. The CDR3 DNA reads as TGTGCCAGCACTCCAGCCCGGACAGGGGATGGGTACACCTTC. It specifies CASTPARTGDGYTF.

This chain connects TRBV6-5 to TRBJ2-7; 7 bases are a match to TRBD1. Germline CDR1 MNHEY, CDR2 SVGAGI. V trimming: 0 bases; J trimming: 0 bases; junction bases outside the gene matches: 2. The CDR3 totals 15 residues. CDR3 residues: CASSYSHRGSYEQYF. The DNA of the CDR3 is TGTGCCAGCAGTTACTCGCACAGGGGCTCCTACGAGCAGTACTTC.

The genes are TRBV6-5 and TRBJ2-5; 10 bases map to TRBD2. The CDR3 contains 15 residues. Trimming took 6 bases from V and 4 from J; bases not matched to a gene: 8. Per germline, CDR1 MNHEY and CDR2 SVGAGI. The CDR3: CASSPTSGSGETQYF. In nucleotides, the CDR3 is TGTGCCAGCAGCCCGACTAGCGGGTCCGGAGAGACCCAGTACTTC.

The rearrangement uses TRBV9 and TRBJ2-4; 11 bases fit TRBD2. Germline CDR1 and CDR2: SGDLS and YYNGEE. The CDR3 covers 18 residues. The V gene end was trimmed by 3 bases and the J gene end by 0 bases; junction bases not matched to a gene: 8. This chain's CDR3 is CASSAGLAGPLAKNIQYF. The CDR3, as DNA: TGTGCCAGCAGCGCCGGACTAGCGGGCCCTTTAGCCAAAAACATTCAGTACTTC.

CDR3 protein: CASSLALGGETQYF. In DNA form, the CDR3 reads TGTGCCAGCAGCTTAGCCCTCGGAGGGGAGACCCAGTACTTC. V gene TRBV11-2 combines with J gene TRBJ2-5, with a weak D call TRBD2 (6 bases). Trimming shortened V by 1 base and J by 5 bases, and 11 bases separated the two germline ends. This CDR3 region has 14 residues. Germline V CDR1 and CDR2: SGHAT, FQNNGV.

The chain uses TRBV11-2 and TRBJ1-6; D might be TRBD1 (5 bases). V was clipped by 0 bases and J by 7 bases, with 19 bases between them. The CDR3 runs to 18 residues. The germline V gene encodes CDR1 SGHAT and CDR2 FQNNGV. CDR3 sequence: CASSLEGRVAKGNSPLHF. The CDR3 nucleotides are TGTGCCAGCAGCTTAGAGGGCAGGGTAGCTAAAGGAAATTCACCCCTCCACTTT.

This clone was seen more than once but under ten times. The chain recombines TRBV5-1 with TRBJ2-3; 13 bases match TRBD2. The CDR3 is 15 residues long. CDR1 and CDR2 (germline): SGHRS, YFSETQ. The J segment lost 7 bases and the V segment lost 1 base, leaving 3 bases of the junction unmatched. This chain's CDR3 is CASSLTSGGANTQYF. CDR3 bases: TGCGCCAGCAGCTTGACTAGCGGGGGGGCAAATACGCAGTATTTT.

The V and J genes are TRBV7-8 and TRBJ1-4; D remains unclear. Trimming removed 5 bases from V and 6 bases from J, with 13 bases in between. The CDR3 is 14 amino acids. Germline CDR1 SGHVS, CDR2 FQNEAQ. The CDR3 protein is CASSQNGGDEKLFF. Written as DNA, the CDR3 is TGTGCCAGCAGCCAGAATGGAGGAGATGAAAAACTGTTTTTT.

J is TRBJ1-1 and V is TRBV7-2; D call uncertain. The ends were cut back, 5 bases at V and 8 bases at J, with 9 bases in the middle. Germline assignment: CDR1 SGHTA and CDR2 FQGNSA. The CDR3 contains 11 residues. The CDR3 DNA reads TGTGCCAGCAGCCTAAGTGTAGAAGCTTTCTTT. Protein sequence: CASSLSVEAFF. Combining the CDR3 with reference TRBV7-2 and TRBJ1-1 gives the whole variable domain GAGVSQSPSNKVTEKGKDVELRCDPISGHTALYWYRQSLGQGLEFLIYFQGNSAPDKSGLPSDRFSAERTGGSVSTLTIQRTQQEDSAVYLCASSLSVEAFFGQGTRLTVV.

The V gene is TRBV5-1, the J gene TRBJ2-7; 10 bases match TRBD1. CDR1 and CDR2 (germline): SGHRS, YFSETQ. This CDR3 region has 14 residues. V lost 4 bases and J lost 4; bases outside the gene matches: 5. In nucleotides, the CDR3 is TGCGCCAGCAGCCAGACAGGGGGCGGGTACGAGCAGTACTTC. It encodes CASSQTGGGYEQYF.

V and J are TRBV3-1 (or the pseudogene TRBV3-2) and TRBJ2-4, with a weak D call TRBD1 (5 bases). The V end was cut by 1 base, the J end by 9 bases, with 10 bases between. CDR3 size: 13 residues. CDR1 is LGHDT, CDR2 YNNKEL, per germline (reference sequence). The CDR3 region has the DNA TGTGCCAGCAGCCAAGCAGGGTGGGGCATTCAGTACTTC. Its protein is CASSQAGWGIQYF.

The chain joins TRBV6-1 to TRBJ2-1; TRBD1 aligns across 9 bases. The CDR3 has 16 residues. Germline trimming cut 0 bases from V and 6 bases from J; bases unmatched to any gene: 6. Per the germline V gene, CDR1 is MNHNS and CDR2 is SASEGT. The CDR3 bases are TGTGCCAGCAGTGAAGCGAGCCGGACAGGGGCCAATGAGCAGTTCTTC. Translating it yields CASSEASRTGANEQFF.

The sample holds a few counts of this clone. This rearrangement joins TRBV25-1 to TRBJ1-2; 8 bases map to TRBD1. Germline CDR1 is MGHDK and CDR2 is SYGVNS. The CDR3 totals 12 residues. The V segment lost 9 bases and the J segment 7 bases; nucleotides outside the gene matches: 7. For the CDR3, the DNA is TGTGCCAGTACGACAGGGGTCAGTGGCTACACCTTC. This codes for CASTTGVSGYTF.

The chain combines TRBV19 with TRBJ2-7, with TRBD1 matching 7 bases. CDR1 is LNHDA, CDR2 SQIVND, per germline (reference sequence). CDR3 length: 13 amino acids. J lost 3 bases, V lost 6 bases, and 5 bases had no gene match. The CDR3 sequence: CASRGAGGYEQYF. CDR3 nucleotide sequence: TGTGCCAGTAGGGGAGCAGGGGGCTACGAGCAGTACTTC.

This clone turned up a few times. The CDR3 DNA reads as TGTGCCAGCAGCAATAGACTAGCGGGCGACACAGATACGCAGTATTTT. Residues: CASSNRLAGDTDTQYF. V usage is TRBV4-2 and J usage is TRBJ2-3, with 10 bases fitting TRBD2. The CDR3 is 16 amino acids. V trimming: 5 bases; J trimming: 2 bases; junction bases outside the gene matches: 7. Germline assignment: CDR1 LGHNA and CDR2 YNFKEQ.

CDR3 sequence: CASSLEIGSDFYGYTF. DNA for the CDR3: TGTGCCAGCAGCTTAGAAATCGGCTCCGACTTTTATGGCTACACCTTC. This chain connects TRBV7-8 to TRBJ1-2; D gene ambiguous. The V end was cut by 1 base, the J end by 5 bases, with 17 bases between. The germline V gene has CDR1 SGHVS and CDR2 FQNEAQ. The CDR3 spans 16 residues.

The V gene is TRBV2, the J gene TRBJ2-1; D call uncertain. CDR1 and CDR2 (germline): SNHLY, FYNNEI. V was clipped by 2 bases and J by 6 bases, with 11 bases between them. The CDR3 has 14 residues. CDR3: CASSERLGGNEQFF. The CDR3 DNA follows: TGTGCCAGCAGTGAACGGCTAGGTGGCAATGAGCAGTTCTTC.

The gene calls are TRBV24-1 and TRBJ1-1; a weak D match, TRBD1 (5 bases). V shed 5 bases and J shed 4 bases, with 10 bases lying between them. The CDR3 spans 13 residues. Germline values: CDR1 KGHDR, CDR2 SFDVKD. The CDR3 loop reads CATSGAGSTEAFF. The CDR3 DNA is TGTGCCACCAGTGGGGCAGGGTCCACTGAAGCTTTCTTT.

V and J are TRBV5-4 and TRBJ2-3; tentatively, D is TRBD1 (5 bases). The CDR3 consists of 16 residues. Germline CDR1 reads SGHNT; CDR2 reads YYREEE (reference sequence). Trimming removed 6 bases at V and 6 bases at J, with 23 bases between. CDR3 nucleotides: TGTGCCAGCACCTGGAGAATCCCTTCAGGGTCCGATACGCAGTATTTT. Translating it yields CASTWRIPSGSDTQYF.

This clone was picked up one time. The chain has TRBV5-5 and TRBJ2-7, with 10 positions matching TRBD1. The CDR3 sequence is 15 residues long. The germline gives CDR1 SGHKS, CDR2 YYEKEE (reference sequence). V lost 3 bases to trimming and J lost 4 bases; unmatched junction nucleotides: 7. This CDR3 is CASSWDRGYGYEQYF. DNA for the CDR3: TGTGCCAGCAGCTGGGACAGGGGATATGGGTACGAGCAGTACTTC.

The J gene is TRBJ1-2, the V gene TRBV7-6, with D perhaps TRBD1 (6 bases). Germline lookup yields CDR1 SGHVS and CDR2 FNYEAQ. V lost 5 bases, J lost 5 bases, and 21 bases lay in between. The CDR3 totals 16 residues. This CDR3 reads CASSPRLGRGGYGYTF. In nucleotides, the CDR3 is TGTGCCAGCAGCCCCCGTTTGGGGAGGGGGGGGTATGGCTACACCTTC.

The V and J genes are TRBV6-5 and TRBJ1-2; no definite D call. The CDR3 has 14 amino acids. The V end was cut by 2 bases, the J end by 6 bases, with 13 bases between. CDR1 and CDR2 (germline): MNHEY, SVGAGI. CDR3 in DNA: TGTGCCAGCAGTTACAATGGAGTAGTGGATGGCTACACCTTC. Residues: CASSYNGVVDGYTF.